Listed here are 16 T cell receptor beta chains from one sample, sequenced in a study of shared clonotypes between healthy human individuals. Sequencing was performed with immunoSEQ multiplex PCR; in TCRdb, only in-frame clones are kept and a portion is missing. This sample yields about 490,000 clones, of which more than 65% are seen a single time; about an eighth belongs to the top ten. The sequencing sample was made of PBMCs. The receptors were sampled from a woman aged 40 to 55 in good health. Some clones in this sample may be carry-over from other donors' samples.

This chain links TRBV9 with TRBJ2-2; D is undetermined. The germline V gene has CDR1 SGDLS and CDR2 YYNGEE. CDR3 length equals 13 residues. The V end was cut by 4 bases, the J end by 8 bases, with 12 bases between. CDR3 nucleotides: TGTGCCAGCAGCTCCGGTCTCGAAGGGGAGCTGTTTTTT. This codes for CASSSGLEGELFF.

CDR3 loop: CASSPDLKGAMNGYTF. The CDR3 region has the DNA TGTGCCAGCAGCCCCGACCTGAAAGGGGCGATGAATGGCTACACCTTC. V usage is TRBV7-9 and J usage is TRBJ1-2, with D possibly TRBD1 on 5 matching bases. In germline, CDR1 is SEHNR, CDR2 FQNEAQ (reference sequence). V was pared by 5 bases and J by 6 bases, with 22 bases between. This CDR3 has 16 residues. Combining the CDR3 with reference TRBV7-9 and TRBJ1-2 gives the whole variable domain DTGVSQNPRHKITKRGQNVTFRCDPISEHNRLYWYRQTLGQGPEFLTYFQNEAQLEKSRLLSDRFSAERPKGSFSTLEIQRTEQGDSAMYLCASSPDLKGAMNGYTFGSGTRLTVV.

J is TRBJ2-5 and V is TRBV7-9; D remains ambiguous. This CDR3 is built from 11 residues. V was shortened by 4 bases and J by 0 bases, with 0 bases between the two germline ends. Germline CDR1 reads SEHNR; CDR2 reads FQNEAQ (reference sequence). CDR3 protein: CASSYQETQYF. DNA of the CDR3: TGTGCCAGCAGCTACCAAGAGACCCAGTACTTC.

The CDR3 sequence is CASSAYPRADSYEQYF. The CDR3, as DNA: TGTGCCAGTAGTGCCTATCCCAGGGCGGACTCCTACGAGCAGTACTTC. This rearrangement joins TRBV19 to TRBJ2-7; tentatively, D is TRBD1 (5 bases). The CDR3 length is 16 residues. Trimming pared 5 bases from V and 0 bases from J, leaving 17 bases between. Germline CDR1 LNHDA, CDR2 SQIVND (reference sequence). Full variable domain (missing parts from reference TRBV19 and TRBJ2-7): DGGITQSPKYLFRKEGQNVTLSCEQNLNHDAMYWYRQDPGQGLRLIYYSQIVNDFQKGDIAEGYSVSREKKESFPLTVTSAQKNPTAFYLCASSAYPRADSYEQYFGPGTRLTVT.

A remark on this clone: One base separates it from a far larger clone, so it is likely a read error. V gene TRBV6-1 combines with J gene TRBJ2-7, with no clear D. The V gene's germline CDR1 is MNHNS and CDR2 SASEGT. Trimming left V 4 bases short and J 7 bases short, with 20 bases between. This CDR3 contains 15 residues. The CDR3 region is CASSVTLDPVWEQYF. The CDR3, as DNA: TGTGCCAGCAGTGTGACCCTGGACCCCGTTTGGGAGCAGTACTTC.

The V call is TRBV10-2, the J call TRBJ2-1; tentatively, D is TRBD2 (6 bases). The V gene lost 4 bases and the J gene lost 0 bases, with 10 bases spanning the gap. Germline CDR1 reads WSHSY; CDR2 reads SAAADI. CDR3 length: 15 amino acids. CDR3 DNA: TGCGCCAGCAGTGCGGGGAGGCCCTCCTACAATGAGCAGTTCTTC. Protein sequence: CASSAGRPSYNEQFF.

This clone was recorded at least ten times. Other DNA sequences in the sample encode the same CDR3. The chain employs TRBV6-1 and TRBJ2-1, with D possibly matching TRBD1 (7 bases). In germline, CDR1 is MNHNS, CDR2 SASEGT. V lost 1 base and J 8 bases, leaving 15 bases between the germline ends. This CDR3 contains 15 residues. The CDR3 nucleotides are TGTGCCAGCAGTGAAGAGGGGGCAGGGGGGCATGAGCAGTTCTTC. Its translation is CASSEEGAGGHEQFF.

This chain connects TRBV20-1 to TRBJ1-1; D remains ambiguous. The germline V and J ends were trimmed by 6 bases and 4 bases, with 9 bases remaining between them. The CDR3 sequence is 11 residues long. In germline, CDR1 is DFQATT, CDR2 SNEGSKA (reference sequence). DNA for the CDR3: TGCAGTGCACTAGGAGGCACTGAAGCTTTCTTT. Protein: CSALGGTEAFF.

To note about this clone: One base separates it from a far larger clone, so it is likely a read error. The chain is built from TRBV30 and TRBJ1-1; D might be TRBD1 (5 bases). The CDR3 totals 13 residues. Trimming removed 2 bases at V and 5 bases at J, with 12 bases between. Germline V gene sequence: CDR1 GTSNPN, CDR2 SVGIG (reference sequence). The CDR3 DNA sequence: TGTGCCTGGAGTATAGACAGTTGGACTGAAGCTTTCTTT. It is translated as CAWSIDSWTEAFF.

Notes on this clone: A much larger clone lies one base from this, so it may be a read error. The J gene is TRBJ2-1, the V gene TRBV25-1; 8 positions agree with TRBD2. The CDR3 is 16 residues long. From germline, CDR1 is MGHDK and CDR2 SYGVNS. The DNA of the CDR3 is TGTGCCAGCAGTCCGGCCGGGACTAGGGGCTACAATGAGCAGCTCTTC. Its translation is CASSPAGTRGYNEQLF. Supplemented by reference TRBV25-1 and TRBJ2-1, the full variable domain reads EADIYQTPRYLVIGTGKKITLECSQTMGHDKMYWYQQDPGMELHLIHYSYGVNSTEKGDLSSESTVSRIRTEHFPLTLESARPSHTSQYLCASSPAGTRGYNEQLFGPGTRLTVL.

The chain recombines TRBV5-1 with TRBJ1-5; no firm D call. The CDR3 loop spans 13 amino acids. The germline gives CDR1 SGHRS, CDR2 YFSETQ. V was trimmed by 2 bases and J by 7 bases, leaving 10 bases between them. CDR3 DNA: TGCGCCAGCAGCTTCTCTCCCCGGCAGCCCCAGCATTTT. Amino acid sequence: CASSFSPRQPQHF. The complete variable domain, with remaining parts taken from reference TRBV5-1 and TRBJ1-5, reads KAGVTQTPRYLIKTRGQQVTLSCSPISGHRSVSWYQQTPGQGLQFLFEYFSETQRNKGNFPGRFSGRQFSNSRSEMNVSTLELGDSALYLCASSFSPRQPQHFGDGTRLSIL.

The V and J genes are TRBV4-1 and TRBJ2-7; D call uncertain. V lost 4 bases and J lost 0, with 16 bases in between. The CDR3 sequence is 16 residues long. Per the germline V gene, CDR1 is MGHRA and CDR2 is YSYEKL. CDR3 in amino acids: CASSRPEGGPSYEQYF. The CDR3 nucleotides are TGCGCCAGCAGCCGACCTGAAGGCGGTCCCTCCTACGAGCAGTACTTC.

The V call is TRBV4-1, the J call TRBJ2-1; the match to TRBD2 covers 11 bases. Germline CDR1 and CDR2: MGHRA and YSYEKL. This CDR3 is 16 amino acids long. After removal of 1 base from V and 6 bases from J, the junction contained 5 bases not matched to a gene. The CDR3 DNA reads as TGCGCCAGCAGCCAAGCAACTAGCGGGAGTATCAATGAGCAGTTCTTC. Its translation is CASSQATSGSINEQFF.

This clone has just one count. J is TRBJ2-7 and V is TRBV4-3; D gene uncertain. Deletions cut 0 bases from V and 4 bases from J, with 16 bases between. Germline V gene lookup returns CDR1 LGHNA and CDR2 YSLEER. The CDR3 has 16 residues. CDR3 protein: CASSQEAPAFGYEQYF. In DNA, the CDR3 is TGCGCCAGCAGCCAAGAGGCCCCGGCTTTTGGGTACGAGCAGTACTTC.

In the case of this clone: A read error is likely here: a far larger clone is one base away. The rearrangement uses TRBV29-1 and TRBJ1-5; 9 nucleotides line up with TRBD1. Germline lookup yields CDR1 SQVTM and CDR2 ANQGSEA. This CDR3 has 13 amino acids. The V and J ends lost 4 bases and 9 bases, in that order; junction bases with no gene match: 7. Here the CDR3 DNA reads TGCAGCGTTGCGGACAGGGGCGATCGGCCCCAGCATTTT. It translates to CSVADRGDRPQHF.

The chain recombines TRBV11-2 with TRBJ1-1, with a weak D call TRBD1 (6 bases). CDR3 length: 16 amino acids. CDR1 is SGHAT and CDR2 is FQNNGV in the germline V gene. V lost 2 bases and J 3 bases, leaving 16 bases between the germline ends. CDR3 amino acids: CASSLRLHREHTEAFF. CDR3 sequence (DNA): TGTGCCAGCAGCTTACGCCTTCACAGGGAGCACACTGAAGCTTTCTTT.